This TCR beta chain was obtained from a study of T cell clonality in common variable immunodeficiency. Clones were read by immunoSEQ multiplex PCR, and TCRdb kept only the in-frame ones, dropping some. There are roughly 48,000 clones in the sample, none observed a single time. Patients and controls were mostly of Caucasian heritage. A word on this clone: Read sequence stops 3 residues before the CDR3 end, and the germline J gene provides the missing end.

With 5 bases removed from V and 5 bases from J, the gap between germline ends came to 12 bases. Germline CDR1 SGHNT, CDR2 YENEEA. This CDR3 comprises 13 residues. Material: peripheral blood mononuclear cells. The chain is built from TRBV11-3 and TRBJ1-2, with a tentative D call TRBD1 (6 bases). This sequence was found in a person aged 18 to 75 in good health. CDR3 DNA, as far as it was read: TGTGCCAGCAGCGCGACAGGCATTTATGGC. It translates to CASSATGIYG. The full-length CDR3 reads as CASSATGIYGYTF.